A selection of T cell receptor beta chains follows, all from one sample in a study of CD8+ T cells in alopecia areata. Assay used: immunoSEQ multiplex PCR; TCRdb lists only in-frame clones, some missing. The table records 150,000 or so clones, roughly 60% of them present only once. Sequences were obtained from CD4+ T cells sorted from blood. The receptors shown here come from a human donor in good health. Each CDR3 is given with its conserved first and last residue. The order of the fields is clone size, V gene, J gene, D gene, CDR3 protein, CDR3 DNA. D genes are given only for firm matches. Size is stated for part of the rows, as once, few or many counts, or as a class when the clone is expanded.

abundance: NA; v_gene: TRBV29-1; j_gene: TRBJ1-2; d_gene: TRBD1; CDR3aa: CSVEFRGQRAPSYGYTF; CDR3nt: TGCAGCGTTGAATTTAGGGGACAGAGGGCCCCTAGCTATGGCTACACCTTC
abundance: NA; v_gene: TRBV6-6; j_gene: TRBJ2-6; d_gene: NA; CDR3aa: CASSSVNVLTF; CDR3nt: TGTGCCAGCAGTTCTGTAAACGTCCTGACTTTC
abundance: NA; v_gene: TRBV29-1; j_gene: TRBJ2-7; d_gene: TRBD1; CDR3aa: CSVGDRGLYEQYF; CDR3nt: TGCAGCGTTGGGGACAGGGGATTGTACGAGCAGTACTTC
abundance: NA; v_gene: TRBV10-3; j_gene: TRBJ2-3; d_gene: NA; CDR3aa: CAISESSRSTDTQYF; CDR3nt: TGTGCCATCAGTGAGTCTAGCCGAAGCACAGATACGCAGTATTTT
abundance: NA; v_gene: TRBV28; j_gene: TRBJ1-5; d_gene: NA; CDR3aa: CASTLSLGGNQPQHF; CDR3nt: TGTGCCAGCACTCTTTCGTTAGGGGGCAATCAGCCCCAGCATTTT
abundance: NA; v_gene: TRBV7-6; j_gene: TRBJ2-1; d_gene: TRBD2; CDR3aa: CASSSPLTSTRDEQFF; CDR3nt: TGTGCCAGCAGCTCCCCCCTGACTAGCACGAGGGATGAGCAGTTCTTC
abundance: NA; v_gene: TRBV4-2; j_gene: TRBJ2-7; d_gene: TRBD2; CDR3aa: CASSPLAGGREQYF; CDR3nt: TGTGCCAGCAGCCCGCTAGCGGGAGGGCGCGAGCAGTACTTC
abundance: NA; v_gene: TRBV27; j_gene: TRBJ1-2; d_gene: NA; CDR3aa: CASSPRSGGYTF; CDR3nt: TGTGCCAGCAGTCCCCGGTCGGGTGGCTACACCTTC
abundance: NA; v_gene: TRBV7-8; j_gene: TRBJ1-5; d_gene: TRBD1; CDR3aa: CASSSGTGGFISNQPQHF; CDR3nt: TGTGCCAGCAGCAGCGGGACAGGGGGCTTTATAAGCAATCAGCCCCAGCATTTT
abundance: NA; v_gene: TRBV29-1; j_gene: TRBJ1-1; d_gene: NA; CDR3aa: CSVEVGSFEAFF; CDR3nt: TGCAGCGTTGAAGTTGGATCGTTTGAAGCTTTCTTT
abundance: NA; v_gene: TRBV28; j_gene: TRBJ1-1; d_gene: NA; CDR3aa: CASSLQFEAFF; CDR3nt: TGTGCCAGCAGTTTACAGTTTGAAGCTTTCTTT
abundance: NA; v_gene: TRBV5-1; j_gene: TRBJ2-2; d_gene: TRBD1; CDR3aa: CASRLTGDTGELFF; CDR3nt: TGCGCCAGCAGGTTGACAGGGGATACCGGGGAGCTGTTTTTT
abundance: NA; v_gene: TRBV5-6; j_gene: TRBJ2-7; d_gene: NA; CDR3aa: CASTPDGSYEQYF; CDR3nt: TGTGCCAGCACCCCAGACGGATCCTACGAGCAGTACTTC
abundance: NA; v_gene: TRBV29-1; j_gene: TRBJ1-2; d_gene: NA; CDR3aa: CSVAGDYGYTF; CDR3nt: TGCAGCGTCGCCGGGGACTATGGCTACACCTTC
abundance: few; v_gene: TRBV5-6; j_gene: TRBJ2-3; d_gene: NA; CDR3aa: CASSRVSTDTQYF; CDR3nt: TGTGCCAGCAGCAGAGTAAGCACAGATACGCAGTATTTT
abundance: NA; v_gene: TRBV7-6; j_gene: TRBJ1-2; d_gene: TRBD1; CDR3aa: CASSRQGDGYTF; CDR3nt: TGTGCCAGCAGTAGACAGGGAGATGGCTACACCTTC
abundance: few; v_gene: TRBV5-1; j_gene: TRBJ2-7; d_gene: NA; CDR3aa: CASSFGSSYEQYF; CDR3nt: TGCGCCAGCAGCTTTGGCTCTTCCTACGAGCAGTACTTC
abundance: NA; v_gene: TRBV30; j_gene: TRBJ1-1; d_gene: TRBD1; CDR3aa: CAWSERAGGEAFF; CDR3nt: TGTGCCTGGAGTGAGAGGGCAGGGGGCGAAGCTTTCTTT
abundance: NA; v_gene: TRBV5-1; j_gene: TRBJ2-6; d_gene: NA; CDR3aa: CASSLTVSGANVLTF; CDR3nt: TGCGCCAGCAGCTTAACCGTCTCTGGGGCCAACGTCCTGACTTTC
abundance: NA; v_gene: TRBV27; j_gene: TRBJ1-2; d_gene: TRBD1; CDR3aa: CASGGGQGSWSGYTF; CDR3nt: TGTGCCAGCGGGGGGGGACAGGGGTCTTGGAGTGGCTACACCTTC
abundance: few; v_gene: TRBV5-1; j_gene: TRBJ2-2; d_gene: NA; CDR3aa: CASRTGNTGELFF; CDR3nt: TGCGCCAGCAGGACAGGGAACACCGGGGAGCTGTTTTTT
abundance: many; v_gene: TRBV21-1; j_gene: TRBJ1-5; d_gene: NA; CDR3aa: CASSKDRGQGQPQHF; CDR3nt: TGTGCCAGCAGCAAAGACCGGGGGCAAGGTCAGCCCCAGCATTTT
abundance: few; v_gene: TRBV23-1; j_gene: TRBJ1-4; d_gene: TRBD1; CDR3aa: CASSPRGRGLVKLFF; CDR3nt: TGCGCCAGCAGTCCTCGAGGAAGGGGGCTCGTAAAACTGTTTTTT
abundance: NA; v_gene: TRBV5-1; j_gene: TRBJ2-2; d_gene: NA; CDR3aa: CASSTQGSGELFF; CDR3nt: TGCGCCAGCAGCACACAGGGTTCCGGGGAGCTGTTTTTT
abundance: few; v_gene: TRBV7-2; j_gene: TRBJ2-1; d_gene: TRBD2; CDR3aa: CASSLVLAGGFNEQFF; CDR3nt: TGTGCCAGCAGCTTAGTATTAGCGGGAGGGTTCAATGAGCAGTTCTTC
abundance: NA; v_gene: TRBV5-1; j_gene: TRBJ2-5; d_gene: NA; CDR3aa: CASSMRQGGEYF; CDR3nt: TGCGCCAGCAGCATGCGACAGGGAGGGGAGTACTTC
abundance: NA; v_gene: TRBV6-6; j_gene: TRBJ2-1; d_gene: TRBD2; CDR3aa: CASSDLAGGLYEQFF; CDR3nt: TGTGCCAGCAGTGATCTAGCGGGAGGGCTCTATGAGCAGTTCTTC
abundance: few; v_gene: TRBV10-3; j_gene: TRBJ2-3; d_gene: NA; CDR3aa: CATLGDTDTQYF; CDR3nt: TGTGCCACCCTGGGGGACACAGATACGCAGTATTTT
abundance: NA; v_gene: TRBV29-1; j_gene: TRBJ2-1; d_gene: NA; CDR3aa: CSVTPASSYNEQFF; CDR3nt: TGCAGCGTGACCCCGGCTAGCTCCTACAATGAGCAGTTCTTC
abundance: few; v_gene: TRBV29-1; j_gene: TRBJ2-7; d_gene: NA; CDR3aa: CSVGEPYYEQYF; CDR3nt: TGCAGCGTTGGGGAGCCCTACTACGAGCAGTACTTC
abundance: few; v_gene: TRBV6-5; j_gene: TRBJ2-6; d_gene: NA; CDR3aa: CASSFTKGNVLTF; CDR3nt: TGTGCCAGTTCTTTCACGAAGGGCAACGTCCTGACTTTC
abundance: NA; v_gene: TRBV5-1; j_gene: TRBJ2-2; d_gene: TRBD2; CDR3aa: CASSFRLAGEGDTGELFF; CDR3nt: TGCGCCAGCAGCTTTCGACTAGCGGGAGAAGGGGACACCGGGGAGCTGTTTTTT
abundance: NA; v_gene: TRBV29-1; j_gene: TRBJ2-2; d_gene: NA; CDR3aa: CSGQLNAGELFF; CDR3nt: TGCAGCGGCCAGTTAAACGCCGGGGAGCTGTTTTTT
abundance: NA; v_gene: TRBV29-1; j_gene: TRBJ2-1; d_gene: TRBD2; CDR3aa: CSVTSGNYNEQFF; CDR3nt: TGCAGCGTTACTAGCGGGAATTACAATGAGCAGTTCTTC
abundance: NA; v_gene: TRBV27; j_gene: TRBJ1-5; d_gene: NA; CDR3aa: CASSLYGPYSNQPQHF; CDR3nt: TGTGCCAGCAGTTTATATGGCCCATATAGCAATCAGCCCCAGCATTTT
abundance: NA; v_gene: TRBV4-1; j_gene: TRBJ2-5; d_gene: TRBD2; CDR3aa: CASSQPRISASGEQETQYF; CDR3nt: TGCGCCAGCAGCCAACCTAGGATTTCGGCTAGCGGGGAACAAGAGACCCAGTACTTC
abundance: NA; v_gene: TRBV7-9; j_gene: TRBJ2-2; d_gene: NA; CDR3aa: CASASDSNTGELFF; CDR3nt: TGTGCCAGCGCTTCAGACAGTAACACCGGGGAGCTGTTTTTT
abundance: NA; v_gene: TRBV29-1; j_gene: TRBJ1-2; d_gene: NA; CDR3aa: CSVLDSTKGRSEGYTF; CDR3nt: TGCAGCGTACTCGACAGTACTAAGGGACGAAGTGAAGGCTACACCTTC
abundance: few; v_gene: TRBV6-6; j_gene: TRBJ1-5; d_gene: NA; CDR3aa: CASSYSSGGNQPQHF; CDR3nt: TGTGCCAGCAGTTACTCGTCAGGTGGCAATCAGCCCCAGCATTTT
abundance: once; v_gene: TRBV29-1; j_gene: TRBJ2-3; d_gene: NA; CDR3aa: CSVVYSTDTQYF; CDR3nt: TGCAGCGTTGTCTACAGCACAGATACGCAGTATTTT
abundance: NA; v_gene: TRBV30; j_gene: TRBJ2-7; d_gene: NA; CDR3aa: CAWGPRGQYF; CDR3nt: TGTGCCTGGGGGCCCAGGGGGCAGTACTTC
abundance: NA; v_gene: TRBV25-1; j_gene: TRBJ2-7; d_gene: NA; CDR3aa: CASSAVRSSYEQYF; CDR3nt: TGTGCCAGCAGTGCAGTCAGGAGCTCCTACGAGCAGTACTTC
abundance: NA; v_gene: TRBV4-1; j_gene: TRBJ2-1; d_gene: TRBD2; CDR3aa: CASSQESSGRNNEQFF; CDR3nt: TGCGCCAGCAGCCAAGAGTCTAGCGGCCGTAACAATGAGCAGTTCTTC
abundance: NA; v_gene: TRBV5-4; j_gene: TRBJ2-7; d_gene: TRBD2; CDR3aa: CASSKTSGATYEQYF; CDR3nt: TGTGCCAGCAGTAAGACTAGCGGGGCGACCTACGAGCAGTACTTC
abundance: few; v_gene: TRBV29-1; j_gene: TRBJ2-3; d_gene: NA; CDR3aa: CSVGTDTQYF; CDR3nt: TGCAGCGTTGGCACAGATACGCAGTATTTT
abundance: NA; v_gene: TRBV25-1; j_gene: TRBJ2-3; d_gene: NA; CDR3aa: CASSERQGSTDTQYF; CDR3nt: TGTGCCAGCAGTGAGAGGCAGGGTAGCACAGATACGCAGTATTTT
abundance: few; v_gene: TRBV5-1; j_gene: TRBJ2-7; d_gene: TRBD2; CDR3aa: CASSTLAGGNSEQYF; CDR3nt: TGCGCCAGCAGCACCTTAGCGGGAGGGAACAGTGAGCAGTACTTC
abundance: NA; v_gene: TRBV7-9; j_gene: TRBJ2-6; d_gene: NA; CDR3aa: CASSAGRGRGANVLTF; CDR3nt: TGTGCCAGCAGCGCAGGGAGGGGGCGAGGGGCCAACGTCCTGACTTTC
abundance: NA; v_gene: TRBV30; j_gene: TRBJ2-2; d_gene: TRBD2; CDR3aa: CAWSFTSGLAGGSYGELFF; CDR3nt: TGTGCCTGGAGCTTTACTTCGGGACTAGCGGGAGGTTCTTACGGGGAGCTGTTTTTT